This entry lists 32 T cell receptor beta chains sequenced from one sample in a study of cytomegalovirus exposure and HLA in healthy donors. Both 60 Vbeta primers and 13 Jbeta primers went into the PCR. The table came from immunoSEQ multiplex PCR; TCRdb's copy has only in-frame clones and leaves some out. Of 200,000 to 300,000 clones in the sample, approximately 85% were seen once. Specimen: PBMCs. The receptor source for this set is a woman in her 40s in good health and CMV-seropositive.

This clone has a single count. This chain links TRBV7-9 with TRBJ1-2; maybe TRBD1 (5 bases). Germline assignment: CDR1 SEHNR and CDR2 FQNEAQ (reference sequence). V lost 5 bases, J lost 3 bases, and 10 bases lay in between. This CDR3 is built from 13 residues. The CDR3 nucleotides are TGTGCCAGCAGCCTGCAGGGATACTATGGCTACACCTTC. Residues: CASSLQGYYGYTF.

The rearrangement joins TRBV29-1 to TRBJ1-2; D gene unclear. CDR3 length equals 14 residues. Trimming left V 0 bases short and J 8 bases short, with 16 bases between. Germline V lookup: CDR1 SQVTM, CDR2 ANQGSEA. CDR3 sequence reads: CSVEDELFRSGYTF. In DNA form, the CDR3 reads TGCAGCGTTGAAGATGAGTTGTTTCGGTCGGGCTACACCTTC. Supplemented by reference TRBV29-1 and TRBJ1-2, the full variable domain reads SAVISQKPSRDICQRGTSLTIQCQVDSQVTMMFWYRQQPGQSLTLIATANQGSEATYESGFVIDKFPISRPNLTFSTLTVSNMSPEDSSIYLCSVEDELFRSGYTFGSGTRLTVV.

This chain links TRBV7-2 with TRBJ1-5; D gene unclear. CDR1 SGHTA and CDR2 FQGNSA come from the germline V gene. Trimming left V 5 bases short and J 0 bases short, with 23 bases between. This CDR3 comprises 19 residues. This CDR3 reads CASSPDVQDALYSNQPQHF. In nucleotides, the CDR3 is TGTGCCAGCAGCCCCGATGTCCAGGATGCCCTCTATAGCAATCAGCCCCAGCATTTT.

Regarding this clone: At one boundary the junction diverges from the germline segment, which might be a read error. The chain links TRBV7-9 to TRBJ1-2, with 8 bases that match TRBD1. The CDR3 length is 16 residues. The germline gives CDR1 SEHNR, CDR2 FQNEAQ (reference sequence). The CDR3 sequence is CSSSWGTGGAPYGYTF. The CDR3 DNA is TGTTCCAGCAGCTGGGGAACAGGGGGTGCTCCCTATGGCTACACCTTC.

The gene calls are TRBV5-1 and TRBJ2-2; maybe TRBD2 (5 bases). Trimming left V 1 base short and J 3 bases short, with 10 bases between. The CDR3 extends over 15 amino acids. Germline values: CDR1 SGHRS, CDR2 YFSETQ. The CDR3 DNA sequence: TGCGCCAGCAGCTTGACGCGGGCGTACACCGGGGAGCTGTTTTTT. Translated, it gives CASSLTRAYTGELFF.

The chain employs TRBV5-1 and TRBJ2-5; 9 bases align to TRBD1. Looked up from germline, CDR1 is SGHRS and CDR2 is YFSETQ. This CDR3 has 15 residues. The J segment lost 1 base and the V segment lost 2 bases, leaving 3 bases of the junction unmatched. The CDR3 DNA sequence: TGCGCCAGCAGCTTCGCGACAGGGGGCCAAGAGACCCAGTACTTC. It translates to CASSFATGGQETQYF. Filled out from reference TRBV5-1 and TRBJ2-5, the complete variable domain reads KAGVTQTPRYLIKTRGQQVTLSCSPISGHRSVSWYQQTPGQGLQFLFEYFSETQRNKGNFPGRFSGRQFSNSRSEMNVSTLELGDSALYLCASSFATGGQETQYFGPGTRLLVL.

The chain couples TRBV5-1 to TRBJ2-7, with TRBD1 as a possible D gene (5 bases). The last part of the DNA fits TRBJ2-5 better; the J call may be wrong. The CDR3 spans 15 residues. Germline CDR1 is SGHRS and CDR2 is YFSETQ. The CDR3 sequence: CASSLGGRVQETQYF. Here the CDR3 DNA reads TGCGCCAGCAGCTTGGGTGGCAGGGTCCAAGAGACCCAGTACTTC.

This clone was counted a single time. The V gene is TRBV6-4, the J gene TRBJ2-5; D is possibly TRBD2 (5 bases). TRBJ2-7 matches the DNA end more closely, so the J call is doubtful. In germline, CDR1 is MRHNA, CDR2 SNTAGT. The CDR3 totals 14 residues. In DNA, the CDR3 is TGTGCCAGCAGTGACCCGGGGAATCCCTACGAGCAGTACTTC. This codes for CASSDPGNPYEQYF.

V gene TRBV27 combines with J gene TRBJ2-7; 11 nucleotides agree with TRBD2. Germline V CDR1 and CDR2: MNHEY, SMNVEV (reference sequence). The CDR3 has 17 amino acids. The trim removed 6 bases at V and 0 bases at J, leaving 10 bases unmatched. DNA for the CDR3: TGTGCCAGCAGGCCGGGACTAGCGGTATACAACTCCTACGAGCAGTACTTC. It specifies CASRPGLAVYNSYEQYF.

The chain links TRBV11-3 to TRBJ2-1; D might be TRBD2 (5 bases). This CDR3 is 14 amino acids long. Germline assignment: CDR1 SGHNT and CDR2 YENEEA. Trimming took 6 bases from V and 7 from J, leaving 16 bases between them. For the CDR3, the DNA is TGTGCCAGCAGTACCGTCGAGGGTTGGAATGAGCAGTTCTTC. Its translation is CASSTVEGWNEQFF.

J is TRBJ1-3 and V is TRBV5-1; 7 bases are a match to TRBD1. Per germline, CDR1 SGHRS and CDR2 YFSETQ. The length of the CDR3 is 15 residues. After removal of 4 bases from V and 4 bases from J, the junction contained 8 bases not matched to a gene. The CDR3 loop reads CASSAAQGSGNTIYF. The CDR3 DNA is TGCGCCAGCAGCGCCGCACAGGGGTCGGGAAACACCATATATTTT. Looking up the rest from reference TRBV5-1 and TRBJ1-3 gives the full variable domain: KAGVTQTPRYLIKTRGQQVTLSCSPISGHRSVSWYQQTPGQGLQFLFEYFSETQRNKGNFPGRFSGRQFSNSRSEMNVSTLELGDSALYLCASSAAQGSGNTIYFGEGSWLTVV.

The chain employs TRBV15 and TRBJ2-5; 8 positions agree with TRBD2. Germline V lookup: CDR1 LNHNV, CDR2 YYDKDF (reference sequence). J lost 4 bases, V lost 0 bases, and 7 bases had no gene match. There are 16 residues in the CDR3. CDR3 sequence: CATSREGTSVPETQYF. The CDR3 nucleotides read TGTGCCACCAGCAGAGAGGGGACTAGTGTCCCAGAGACCCAGTACTTC.

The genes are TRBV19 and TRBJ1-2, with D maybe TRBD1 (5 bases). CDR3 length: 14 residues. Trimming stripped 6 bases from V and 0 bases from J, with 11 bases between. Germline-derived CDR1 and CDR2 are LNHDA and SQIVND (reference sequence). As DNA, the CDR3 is TGTGCCAGTAGGCTAGGGGTCACTAACTATGGCTACACCTTC. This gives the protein CASRLGVTNYGYTF.

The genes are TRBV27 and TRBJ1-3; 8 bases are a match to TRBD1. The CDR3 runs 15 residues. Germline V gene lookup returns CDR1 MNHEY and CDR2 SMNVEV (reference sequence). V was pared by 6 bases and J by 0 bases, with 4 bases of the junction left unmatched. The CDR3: CASSVDRGSGNTIYF. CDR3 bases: TGTGCCAGCAGCGTAGACAGGGGCTCTGGAAACACCATATATTTT.

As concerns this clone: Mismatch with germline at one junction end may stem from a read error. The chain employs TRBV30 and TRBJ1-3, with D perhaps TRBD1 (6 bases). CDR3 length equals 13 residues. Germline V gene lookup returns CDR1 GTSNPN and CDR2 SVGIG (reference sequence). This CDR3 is CAWKRTAFGERDF. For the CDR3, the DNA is TGTGCCTGGAAGAGGACAGCCTTTGGAGAACGTGATTTT.

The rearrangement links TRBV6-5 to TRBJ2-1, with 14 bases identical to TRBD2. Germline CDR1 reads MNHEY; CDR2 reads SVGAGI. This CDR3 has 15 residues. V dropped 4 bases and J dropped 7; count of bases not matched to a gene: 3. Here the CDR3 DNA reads TGTGCCAGCAGTTCACGACTAGCGGGAGGGAATGAGCAGTTCTTC. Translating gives CASSSRLAGGNEQFF.

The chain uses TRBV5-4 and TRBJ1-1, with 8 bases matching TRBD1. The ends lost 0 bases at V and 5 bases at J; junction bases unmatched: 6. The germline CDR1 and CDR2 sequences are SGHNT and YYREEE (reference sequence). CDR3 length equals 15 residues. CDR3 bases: TGTGCCAGCAGCTTGGGGCAGGGGGCGCGAACTGAAGCTTTCTTT. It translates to CASSLGQGARTEAFF.

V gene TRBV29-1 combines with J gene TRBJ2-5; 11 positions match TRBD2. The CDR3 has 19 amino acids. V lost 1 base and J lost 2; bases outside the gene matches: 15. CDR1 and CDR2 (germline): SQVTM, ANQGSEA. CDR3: CSVEGAKRLAGPTQETQYF. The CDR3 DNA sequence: TGCAGCGTTGAAGGCGCAAAGAGACTAGCGGGACCCACTCAAGAGACCCAGTACTTC.

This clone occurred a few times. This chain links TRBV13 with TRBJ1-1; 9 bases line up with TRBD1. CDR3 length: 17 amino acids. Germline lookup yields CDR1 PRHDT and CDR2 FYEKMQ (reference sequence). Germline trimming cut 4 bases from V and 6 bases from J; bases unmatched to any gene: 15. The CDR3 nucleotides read TGTGCCAGCAGCTCAAACTACAAACAGGGGGCGAGGGCTGAAGCTTTCTTT. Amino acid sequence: CASSSNYKQGARAEAFF.

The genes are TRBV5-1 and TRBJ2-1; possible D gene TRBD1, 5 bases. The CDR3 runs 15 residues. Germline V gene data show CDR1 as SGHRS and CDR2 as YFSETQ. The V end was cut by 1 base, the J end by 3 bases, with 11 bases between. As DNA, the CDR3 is TGCGCCAGCAGCTTGCAGGGCGACAGCTACAATGAGCAGTTCTTC. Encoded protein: CASSLQGDSYNEQFF. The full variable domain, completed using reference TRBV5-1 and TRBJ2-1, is KAGVTQTPRYLIKTRGQQVTLSCSPISGHRSVSWYQQTPGQGLQFLFEYFSETQRNKGNFPGRFSGRQFSNSRSEMNVSTLELGDSALYLCASSLQGDSYNEQFFGPGTRLTVL.

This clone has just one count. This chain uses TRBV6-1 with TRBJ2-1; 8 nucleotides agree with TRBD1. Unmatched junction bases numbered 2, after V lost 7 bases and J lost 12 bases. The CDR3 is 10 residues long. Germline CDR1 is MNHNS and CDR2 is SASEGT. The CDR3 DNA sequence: TGTGCCAGCACCGGGACAGGGCAGTTCTTC. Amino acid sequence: CASTGTGQFF.

The CDR3 here is CATLAGGNYNEQFF. CDR3 DNA: TGTGCCACCCTAGCGGGAGGCAACTACAATGAGCAGTTCTTC. V is TRBV10-3 and J is TRBJ2-1; TRBD2 matches at 11 bases. Germline CDR1 reads ENHRY; CDR2 reads SYGVKD. The CDR3 runs to 14 residues. Trimming cost V 10 bases and J 3 bases; bases outside gene matches: 5.

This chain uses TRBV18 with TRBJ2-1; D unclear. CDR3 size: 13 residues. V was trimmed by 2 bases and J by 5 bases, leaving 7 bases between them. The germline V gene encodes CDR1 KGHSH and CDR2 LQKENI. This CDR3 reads CASSPKENNEQFF. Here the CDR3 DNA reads TGTGCCAGCTCACCAAAGGAGAACAATGAGCAGTTCTTC.

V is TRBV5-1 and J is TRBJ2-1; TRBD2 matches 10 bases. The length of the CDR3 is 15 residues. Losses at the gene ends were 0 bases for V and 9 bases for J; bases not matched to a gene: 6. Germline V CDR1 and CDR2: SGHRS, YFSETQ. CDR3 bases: TGCGCCAGCAGCTTGGAAGCGGGAGGGCCATTTGAGCAGTTCTTC. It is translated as CASSLEAGGPFEQFF.

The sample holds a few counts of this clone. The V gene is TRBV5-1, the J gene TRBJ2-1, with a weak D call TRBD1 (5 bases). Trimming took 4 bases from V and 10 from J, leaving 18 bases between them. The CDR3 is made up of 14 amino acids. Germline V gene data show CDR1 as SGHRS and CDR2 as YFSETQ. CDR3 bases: TGCGCCAGCAGCACCTCCGCGACAGTCAGGGAGCAGTTCTTC. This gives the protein CASSTSATVREQFF.

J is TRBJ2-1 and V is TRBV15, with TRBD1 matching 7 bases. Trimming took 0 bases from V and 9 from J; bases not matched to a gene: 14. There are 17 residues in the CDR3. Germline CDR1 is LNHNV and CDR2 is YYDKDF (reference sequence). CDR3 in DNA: TGTGCCACCAGCAGAGACCCTCCGACAGGGTCTTTTCTTGAGCAGTTCTTC. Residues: CATSRDPPTGSFLEQFF.

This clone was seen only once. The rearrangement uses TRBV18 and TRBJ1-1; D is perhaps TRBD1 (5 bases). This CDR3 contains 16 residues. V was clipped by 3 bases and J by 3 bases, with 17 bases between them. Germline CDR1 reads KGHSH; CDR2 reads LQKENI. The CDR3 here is CASSPGSGTRDTEAFF. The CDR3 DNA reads TGTGCCAGCTCACCGGGGTCTGGGACTAGGGACACTGAAGCTTTCTTT. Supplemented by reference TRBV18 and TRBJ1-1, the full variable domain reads NAGVMQNPRHLVRRRGQEARLRCSPMKGHSHVYWYRQLPEEGLKFMVYLQKENIIDESGMPKERFSAEFPKEGPSILRIQQVVRGDSAAYFCASSPGSGTRDTEAFFGQGTRLTVV.

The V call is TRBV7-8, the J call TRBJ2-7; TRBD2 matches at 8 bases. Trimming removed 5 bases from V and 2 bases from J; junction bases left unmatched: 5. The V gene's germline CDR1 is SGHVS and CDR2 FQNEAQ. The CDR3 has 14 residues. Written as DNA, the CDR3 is TGTGCCAGCAGCCCGGGAGGGACCACCTACGAGCAGTACTTC. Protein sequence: CASSPGGTTYEQYF. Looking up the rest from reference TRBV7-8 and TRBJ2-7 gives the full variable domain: GAGVSQSPRYKVAKRGQDVALRCDPISGHVSLFWYQQALGQGPEFLTYFQNEAQLDKSGLPSDRFFAERPEGSVSTLKIQRTQQEDSAVYLCASSPGGTTYEQYFGPGTRLTVT.

DNA of the CDR3: TGTGCCAGCAGCTCCCTTTTGGCAGCGGCGACTAGCACAGATACGCAGTATTTT. This sequence encodes CASSSLLAAATSTDTQYF. The chain uses TRBV5-6 and TRBJ2-3, with D perhaps matching TRBD2 (5 bases). The germline V and J ends were trimmed by 3 bases and 0 bases, with 20 bases remaining between them. The germline V gene encodes CDR1 SGHDT and CDR2 YYEEEE. The CDR3 sequence is 18 residues long.

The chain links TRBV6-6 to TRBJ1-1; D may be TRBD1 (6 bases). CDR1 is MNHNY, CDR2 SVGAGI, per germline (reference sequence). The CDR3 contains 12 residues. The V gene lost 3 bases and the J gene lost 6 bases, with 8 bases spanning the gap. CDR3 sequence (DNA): TGTGCCAGCAGTTATTGGGGGCCTGAAGCTTTCTTT. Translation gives CASSYWGPEAFF.

The CDR3 DNA reads TGTGCCAGTAGTATTCCCGGACAGCCGTTAGCTAACTATGGCTACACCTTC. Protein product: CASSIPGQPLANYGYTF. This chain uses TRBV19 with TRBJ1-2, with D possibly matching TRBD1 (6 bases). Germline V gene data show CDR1 as LNHDA and CDR2 as SQIVND (reference sequence). There are 17 residues in the CDR3. The germline V and J ends were trimmed by 3 bases and 0 bases, with 17 bases remaining between them.

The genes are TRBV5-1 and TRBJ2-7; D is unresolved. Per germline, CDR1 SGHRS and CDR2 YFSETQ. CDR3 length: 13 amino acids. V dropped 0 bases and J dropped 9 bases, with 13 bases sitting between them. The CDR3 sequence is CASSLGLAVTQYF. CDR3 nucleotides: TGCGCCAGCAGCTTGGGACTTGCGGTAACGCAGTACTTC. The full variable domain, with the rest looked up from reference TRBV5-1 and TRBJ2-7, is KAGVTQTPRYLIKTRGQQVTLSCSPISGHRSVSWYQQTPGQGLQFLFEYFSETQRNKGNFPGRFSGRQFSNSRSEMNVSTLELGDSALYLCASSLGLAVTQYFGPGTRLTVT.